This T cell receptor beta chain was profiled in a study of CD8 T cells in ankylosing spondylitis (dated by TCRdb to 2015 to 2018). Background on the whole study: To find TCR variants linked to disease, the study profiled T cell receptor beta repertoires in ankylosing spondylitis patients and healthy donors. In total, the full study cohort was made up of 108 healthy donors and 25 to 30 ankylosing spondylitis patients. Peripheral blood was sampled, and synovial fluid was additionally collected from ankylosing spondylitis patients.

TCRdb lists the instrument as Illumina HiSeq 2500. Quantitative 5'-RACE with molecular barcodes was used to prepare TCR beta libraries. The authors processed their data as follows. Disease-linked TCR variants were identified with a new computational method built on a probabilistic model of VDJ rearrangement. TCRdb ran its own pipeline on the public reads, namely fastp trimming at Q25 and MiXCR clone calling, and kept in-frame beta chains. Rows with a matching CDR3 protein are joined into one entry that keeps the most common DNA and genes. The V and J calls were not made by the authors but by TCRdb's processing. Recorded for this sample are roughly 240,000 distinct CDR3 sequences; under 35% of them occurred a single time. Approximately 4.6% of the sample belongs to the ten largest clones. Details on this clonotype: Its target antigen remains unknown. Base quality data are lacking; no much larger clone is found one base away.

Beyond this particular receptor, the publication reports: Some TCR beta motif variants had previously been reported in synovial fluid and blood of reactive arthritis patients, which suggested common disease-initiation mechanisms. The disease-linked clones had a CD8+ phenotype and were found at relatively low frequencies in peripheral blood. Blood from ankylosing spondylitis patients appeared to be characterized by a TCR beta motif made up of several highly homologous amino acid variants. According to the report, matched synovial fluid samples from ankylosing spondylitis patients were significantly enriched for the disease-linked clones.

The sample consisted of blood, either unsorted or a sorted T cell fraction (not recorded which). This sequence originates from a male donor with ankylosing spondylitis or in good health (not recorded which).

The CDR3 reads as follows: CASSATGSEQYF. The base sequence is TGTGCCAGCAGCGCGACAGGTTCCGAGCAGTACTTC. The rearrangement joined TRBV13 to TRBJ2-7; the D region possibly corresponds to TRBD1 (6 bases align). CDR1 is given as PRHDT and CDR2 as FYEKMQ, both from the germline V gene (reference sequence). V is pared back by 5 bases and J by 6 bases, with 11 bases lying between the germline termini. The CDR3 measures 12 amino acids from cysteine to phenylalanine. The entry retains the CDR3 DNA only, 36 bases that are in frame from base 1. Reference TRBV13 and TRBJ2-7 genes cover what lies past the CDR3, so the full variable domain is AAGVIQSPRHLIKEKRETATLKCYPIPRHDTVYWYQQGPGQDPQFLISFYEKMQSDKGSIPDRFSAQQFSDYHSELNMSSLELGDSALYFCASSATGSEQYFGPGTRLTVT.